One and the same sample provided the 3 T cell receptor beta chains below, sequenced in a study of regulatory T cells in long-lasting Graves disease. According to the study, TCR beta libraries were built with iRepertoire HTBI primers and CDR3-region Arm-PCR. From the multiplex PCR reads, TCRdb called clonotypes with MiXCR, one entry per CDR3 protein. Seen here are roughly 430,000 distinct CDR3 sequences, roughly 17% observed once, and the top ten hold roughly 10%. The time point: newly diagnosed GD, antithyroid drugs for less than 3 months. Extracted PBMC RNA gave rise to the TCR library. These same records also appear under a second study, on T cells in Graves' hyperthyroidism and ophthalmopathy.

Source: peripheral blood mononuclear cells (PBMCs), taken at new diagnosis, from a patient treated with antithyroid drugs. The receptors originated from a woman aged 25 to 39 with Graves disease.

This clonotype was recorded many times. The J gene is TRBJ2-1, the V gene TRBV28, with 9 bases matching TRBD2. The CDR3 is 14 residues long. Germline V gene data show CDR1 as MDHEN and CDR2 as SYDVKM. The V gene end was trimmed by 3 bases and the J gene end by 6 bases; junction bases not matched to a gene: 3. The CDR3, as DNA: TGTGCCAGCAGTTTTCTAGCGGGACGCAATGAGCAGTTCTTC. Translating gives CASSFLAGRNEQFF. The full variable domain, in which reference TRBV28 and TRBJ2-1 provide the parts outside the CDR3, is DVKVTQSSRYLVKRTGEKVFLECVQDMDHENMFWYRQDPGLGLRLIYFSYDVKMKEKGDIPEGYSVSREKKERFSLILESASTNQTSMYLCASSFLAGRNEQFFGPGTRLTVL.

The V gene is TRBV27, the J gene TRBJ1-2; TRBD1 matches 7 bases. CDR1 MNHEY and CDR2 SMNVEV come from the germline V gene (reference sequence). V trimming: 6 bases; J trimming: 6 bases; junction bases outside the gene matches: 13. This CDR3 comprises 15 residues. The chain's CDR3 is CASRRLGQAGDGYTF. In DNA, the CDR3 is TGTGCCAGCAGAAGACTTGGACAGGCGGGAGATGGCTACACCTTC.

In its sample, this clonotype was seen many times. The CDR3 loop reads CASSPGQGNAYEQYF. CDR3 DNA: TGTGCCAGCAGTCCGGGACAGGGTAACGCCTACGAGCAGTACTTC. The genes are TRBV12-3 or TRBV12-4 and TRBJ2-7; 9 bases are a match to TRBD1. There are 15 residues in the CDR3. The junction had 7 bases not matched to a gene; V was cut back by 5 bases and J by 2 bases.